This TCR beta chain was found in a study of response to subunit inactivated influenza vaccine. General observations from the study: The authors offered the suggestion that each seasonal influenza vaccination recruits few new T cells.

CDR3 length: 15 amino acids. Germline CDR1 is MDHEN and CDR2 is SYDVKM. Trimming cost V 6 bases and J 2 bases; bases outside gene matches: 6. From the RT-PCR reads, TCRdb called clonotypes with MiXCR, one entry per CDR3 protein. Altogether 500,000 to 600,000 distinct CDR3 sequences are present, roughly 15% being singletons, with the ten largest covering approximately 10%. In this sample, this clonotype turned up a few times. Its antigen is still unknown. The sample here was PBMCs from blood, taken approximately 13 days after vaccination. The J gene is TRBJ2-3, the V gene TRBV28; 9 bases agree with TRBD2. The sequence came from a man aged 50 to 60 who received an inactivated influenza vaccine. CDR3 region: CASSKTSGATDTQYF. CDR3 in DNA: TGTGCCAGCAGCAAGACTAGCGGAGCCACAGATACGCAGTATTTT.